Reported below is one TCR beta chain. The sample originates from a study of monozygotic twins with inflammatory bowel disease. PCR of TCRalpha and TCRbeta cDNA was nested, with two rounds of 16 and 9 cycles. TCRdb re-called the 5' RACE reads and shows each CDR3 protein once, DNA omitted. The sample shows about 300,000 distinct CDR3 sequences, and approximately 5.4% sits with its ten largest clones. Total RNA isolation used whole blood (no T cell sorting was performed). This CDR3 comprises 15 residues. Germline CDR1 KGHSH, CDR2 LQKENI. This chain joins TRBV18 and TRBJ1-5; there is no DNA to check the TCRdb D call of TRBD1. The source of this sequence is a human donor with ulcerative colitis or Crohn's disease, or a healthy co-twin of an affected twin (not recorded which). The sample taken for sequencing was blood. The CDR3 reads CASSPGGRGLQPQHF.